This TCR beta chain was documented in a study of response to subunit inactivated influenza vaccine. This clonotype appeared many times. The antigen is undetermined. Study results and limitations: A suggestion made by the authors is that each seasonal influenza vaccination recruits few new T cells.

MiXCR, applied by TCRdb to the RT-PCR reads, yields one record per CDR3 protein. The sample records hundreds of thousands of distinct CDR3 sequences, around 8% being singletons. Germline-derived CDR1 and CDR2 are MDHEN and SYDVKM. Between the trimmed V and J ends, which lost 4 bases and 2 bases, there was a span of 13 bases. This CDR3 has 15 residues. This sequence originates from a man aged 45 to 75 who received an inactivated influenza vaccine. The material was PBMCs from blood, obtained around 2 years after vaccination. V usage is TRBV28 and J usage is TRBJ2-3; D ambiguous. The CDR3 is CASSSSLSVTDTQYF. The CDR3 nucleotides are TGTGCCAGCAGTTCTTCTCTGTCAGTCACAGATACGCAGTATTTT.